Reported below is one TCR beta chain. This sample is drawn from a study of siplizumab effects on memory and regulatory T cells. This CDR3 comprises 14 residues. V shed 3 bases and J shed 6 bases, with 13 bases lying between them. Germline loops: CDR1 KGHSH, CDR2 LQKENI. Generated by immunoSEQ multiplex PCR, the TCRdb table keeps only in-frame clones and is missing some. The data show about 100,000 clones, approximately 90% seen once. This TCR was sampled from a human donor in good health. This sequence joins TRBV18 and TRBJ2-3; D remains unclear. The sequenced sample was CD4+ T cells sorted from blood. The DNA for the CDR3 is TGTGCCAGCTCACCGCAACTGCTAGTCGATACGCAGTATTTT. Residues: CASSPQLLVDTQYF.